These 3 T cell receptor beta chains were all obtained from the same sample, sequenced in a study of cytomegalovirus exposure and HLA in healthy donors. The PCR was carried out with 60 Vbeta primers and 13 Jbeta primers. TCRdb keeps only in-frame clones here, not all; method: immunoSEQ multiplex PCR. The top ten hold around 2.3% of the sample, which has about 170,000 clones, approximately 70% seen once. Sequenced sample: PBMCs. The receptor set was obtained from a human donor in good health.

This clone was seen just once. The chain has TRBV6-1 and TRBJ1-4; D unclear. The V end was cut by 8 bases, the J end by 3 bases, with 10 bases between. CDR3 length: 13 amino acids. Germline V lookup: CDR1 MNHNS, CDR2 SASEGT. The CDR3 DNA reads TGTGCCAGCGAAGGGAGGGCTAATGAAAAACTGTTTTTT. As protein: CASEGRANEKLFF.

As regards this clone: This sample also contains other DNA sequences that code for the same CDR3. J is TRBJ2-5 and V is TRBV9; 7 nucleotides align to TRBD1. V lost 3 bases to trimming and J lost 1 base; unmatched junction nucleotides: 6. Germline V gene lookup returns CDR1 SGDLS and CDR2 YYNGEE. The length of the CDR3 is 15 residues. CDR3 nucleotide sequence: TGTGCCAGCAGCGGGACAGGAAGTCCCCAAGAGACCCAGTACTTC. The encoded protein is CASSGTGSPQETQYF.

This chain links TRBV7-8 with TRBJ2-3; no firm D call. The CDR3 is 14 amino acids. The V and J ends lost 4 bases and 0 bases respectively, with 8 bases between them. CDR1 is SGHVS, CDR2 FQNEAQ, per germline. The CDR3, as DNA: TGTGCCAGCAGCTCACTCCCTAGCACAGATACGCAGTATTTT. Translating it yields CASSSLPSTDTQYF.